The clone carrying this T cell receptor beta chain was seen only a few times. The sample is drawn from a study of CD8+ T cells in alopecia areata. The investigators collected lesional scalp punch biopsies and peripheral blood from alopecia areata patients. It was from PBMCs that CD4+ and CD8+ T cells were sorted. V shed 2 bases and J shed 3 bases, with 5 bases lying between them. CDR1 is SGHTA and CDR2 is FQGNSA in the germline V gene. CDR3 size: 12 residues. Following extraction, RNA underwent reverse transcription to cDNA, which served as the sequencing template. Profiling relied on immunoSEQ multiplex PCR, and the TCRdb table lists in-frame clones only, not all of them. The table lists 150,000 to 200,000 clones, about 60% of them singletons, with roughly 15% in the top ten.

The rearrangement links TRBV7-2 to TRBJ2-7; D remains unclear. This material consisted of CD4+ T cells sorted from blood, taken at week 0. The source of this sequence is a human donor with alopecia areata. CDR3 residues: CASSLSDYEQYF. The CDR3 DNA sequence: TGTGCCAGCAGCTTAAGCGACTACGAGCAGTACTTC. The full variable domain, rest sourced from reference TRBV7-2 and TRBJ2-7, is GAGVSQSPSNKVTEKGKDVELRCDPISGHTALYWYRQSLGQGLEFLIYFQGNSAPDKSGLPSDRFSAERTGGSVSTLTIQRTQQEDSAVYLCASSLSDYEQYFGPGTRLTVT.